A selection of T cell receptor beta chains follows, all from one sample in a study of molecular identifiers for immune sequencing clone quantification. MiXCR was run by TCRdb on the PCR reads, yielding one entry per CDR3 protein. The table has tens of thousands of distinct CDR3 sequences, approximately 25% seen once. Sequencing was done on a sample of naive CD8+ T cells from blood, with Jurkat cell RNA spiked in. These receptors were obtained from a human donor in good health. Some libraries in this study had Jurkat cell RNA spiked in. CDR3s leave out the opening cysteine and the closing phenylalanine or tryptophan. The size entry is marked missing in some rows and otherwise reads once, few, many or a size class.

clone size: NA
J gene: TRBJ2-4
V gene: TRBV19
CDR3 protein: ASSIASLGNIQY

clone size: NA
J gene: TRBJ1-5
V gene: TRBV3-1
CDR3 protein: ASSQVSGYCNQPQH

clone size: NA
J gene: TRBJ1-6
V gene: TRBV12-3/TRBV12-4
CDR3 protein: ASSLAGLNSPLH

clone size: many
J gene: TRBJ2-7
V gene: TRBV29-1
CDR3 protein: SVLTGEEDYEQY

clone size: NA
J gene: TRBJ2-3
V gene: TRBV11-2
CDR3 protein: ASSSGTDQDTQY

clone size: NA
J gene: TRBJ2-7
V gene: TRBV27
CDR3 protein: ASSVSGDYEQY

clone size: many
J gene: TRBJ2-3
V gene: TRBV6-2/TRBV6-3
CDR3 protein: ASTVDRSDPDTQY

clone size: NA
J gene: TRBJ1-1
V gene: TRBV4-1
CDR3 protein: ASSQTGDTEAF

clone size: many
J gene: TRBJ2-7
V gene: TRBV4-3
CDR3 protein: ASSQDTGIYEQY

clone size: many
J gene: TRBJ2-1
V gene: TRBV7-9
CDR3 protein: ASSTGTSPNEF

clone size: NA
J gene: TRBJ2-5
V gene: TRBV7-8
CDR3 protein: ASSLGGQQETQY

clone size: many
J gene: TRBJ2-3
V gene: TRBV4-3
CDR3 protein: ASSQTNRFPQY

clone size: NA
J gene: TRBJ1-1
V gene: TRBV7-9
CDR3 protein: ASSSGMGGVENTEAF

clone size: NA
J gene: TRBJ1-3
V gene: TRBV6-2/TRBV6-3
CDR3 protein: ASSYDFPAPDRTSGNTIY

clone size: NA
J gene: TRBJ2-7
V gene: TRBV7-9
CDR3 protein: ASTQDLSEQY

clone size: NA
J gene: TRBJ2-7
V gene: TRBV11-2
CDR3 protein: ASSTIPPTGPPYEQY

clone size: NA
J gene: TRBJ2-5
V gene: TRBV9
CDR3 protein: ASSPPVSRQVFQETQY

clone size: many
J gene: TRBJ1-1
V gene: TRBV7-9
CDR3 protein: ASSPGTGGRGTEAF

clone size: NA
J gene: TRBJ2-7
V gene: TRBV27
CDR3 protein: ASSWTGGNYEQY

clone size: many
J gene: TRBJ2-7
V gene: TRBV7-6
CDR3 protein: ASSRPGAEQY

clone size: NA
J gene: TRBJ2-7
V gene: TRBV9
CDR3 protein: ASSVEGDSWEQY

clone size: many
J gene: TRBJ2-6
V gene: TRBV13
CDR3 protein: ASSGTGSGANVLT

clone size: NA
J gene: TRBJ1-1
V gene: TRBV19
CDR3 protein: ASSPRPGQPQNTEAF

clone size: many
J gene: TRBJ2-7
V gene: TRBV13
CDR3 protein: ASSLGLAGPYEQY

clone size: NA
J gene: TRBJ1-1
V gene: TRBV13
CDR3 protein: ASSPGVYTEAV

clone size: many
J gene: TRBJ1-6
V gene: TRBV9
CDR3 protein: ASSATGGAYSPLH

clone size: many
J gene: TRBJ2-5
V gene: TRBV28
CDR3 protein: ASSGTSGRETQY

clone size: NA
J gene: TRBJ2-7
V gene: TRBV7-6
CDR3 protein: ASSSGQGCYEQY

clone size: NA
J gene: TRBJ1-5
V gene: TRBV15
CDR3 protein: ATSRGRGSNQPQH

clone size: many
J gene: TRBJ2-7
V gene: TRBV21-1
CDR3 protein: ASSSLVYEQY

clone size: NA
J gene: TRBJ2-2
V gene: TRBV5-6
CDR3 protein: ASSMTGYTGVLF

clone size: NA
J gene: TRBJ2-7
V gene: TRBV6-5
CDR3 protein: ASSWDRGTSYEQY

clone size: once
J gene: TRBJ2-5
V gene: TRBV3-1
CDR3 protein: ASSKIEEVLQETQY

clone size: NA
J gene: TRBJ2-7
V gene: TRBV29-1
CDR3 protein: SVASNLGRYEQY

clone size: many
J gene: TRBJ2-5
V gene: TRBV12-3/TRBV12-4
CDR3 protein: ASRGQSRETQY

clone size: many
J gene: TRBJ1-1
V gene: TRBV18
CDR3 protein: ASSPAGDTEAF

clone size: many
J gene: TRBJ1-5
V gene: TRBV12-3/TRBV12-4
CDR3 protein: ASSPVAGDNQPQH

clone size: once
J gene: TRBJ1-4
V gene: TRBV7-9
CDR3 protein: ASSTRDTYNEKLF

clone size: few
J gene: TRBJ1-1
V gene: TRBV30
CDR3 protein: AWSYLHTEAF

clone size: few
J gene: TRBJ2-2
V gene: TRBV11-1
CDR3 protein: ASSLADAGELF

clone size: few
J gene: TRBJ2-3
V gene: TRBV12-3/TRBV12-4
CDR3 protein: ASTPGEDTQY

clone size: many
J gene: TRBJ2-1
V gene: TRBV5-1
CDR3 protein: ASSFTGGNEQF

clone size: few
J gene: TRBJ1-5
V gene: TRBV7-2
CDR3 protein: ASSLAPGQNQPQH

clone size: few
J gene: TRBJ2-3
V gene: TRBV27
CDR3 protein: ASSFEGRADTQY

clone size: NA
J gene: TRBJ2-3
V gene: TRBV6-2/TRBV6-3
CDR3 protein: ASSYSRGRGTTDTQY